The T cell receptor beta chain under discussion was sequenced for a study of blood T cell repertoires in COVID-19. Looking at the study overall: Spain, Italy and the United States supplied samples that represented acute and convalescent COVID-19. Sources were T cells, B-cell-depleted T cells, or PBMCs; the material itself was cDNA or gDNA.

The CDR3 has 13 residues. Germline loops: CDR1 MNHEY, CDR2 SVGAGI. Trimming took off 7 bases at V and 0 bases at J, with 9 bases between the two ends. This clone showed up just once. Measured with immunoSEQ multiplex PCR; TCRdb has only the in-frame clones, and not every one. The sample records 98,000 or so clones, about nine tenths being singletons. This chain links TRBV6-5 with TRBJ1-1; D gene uncertain. The TCR sequence derives from a human donor in a cohort sampled during active COVID-19. Sequenced input: peripheral blood. The CDR3 sequence is CASKRQMNTEAFF. CDR3 coding DNA: TGTGCCAGCAAGCGCCAGATGAACACTGAAGCTTTCTTT.